These 26 T cell receptor beta chains were sequenced from one sample in a study of radiation and T cells in renal cell carcinoma. Only in-frame clones appear in the TCRdb table, and some are missing; sequencing was by immunoSEQ multiplex PCR. The sample lists roughly 58,000 clones; 60% to 85% were seen once. Stated time point: blood 4 weeks post-SBRT, at nephrectomy. The treatment denotes: 15 Gy SBRT to primary tumor, nephrectomy 4 weeks later. The source was blood, collected from a patient whose treatment included radiotherapy and nephrectomy. The source of these receptors is a man in his sixties with renal cell carcinoma.

The rearrangement links TRBV5-5 to TRBJ1-5; the match to TRBD1 covers 9 bases. J gave up 2 bases and V 2 bases, and 2 bases lay outside the gene matches. This CDR3 is 15 amino acids long. The V gene's germline CDR1 is SGHKS and CDR2 YYEKEE (reference sequence). The CDR3 loop reads CASSLTGGGNQPQHF. CDR3 nucleotide sequence: TGTGCCAGCAGCTTAACAGGGGGCGGCAATCAGCCCCAGCATTTT.

This chain joins TRBV5-8 and TRBJ1-6; a possible D gene is TRBD1 (5 bases). The length of the CDR3 is 16 residues. Germline V CDR1 and CDR2: SGHTS, YDEGEE. V was shortened by 1 base and J by 7 bases, with 15 bases between the two germline ends. DNA of the CDR3: TGTGCCAGCAGCTTGAGTTGGGGGTTTCAGAATTCACCCCTCCACTTT. Translated: CASSLSWGFQNSPLHF.

V and J are TRBV25-1 and TRBJ1-3; 8 bases are a match to TRBD1. Per the germline V gene, CDR1 is MGHDK and CDR2 is SYGVNS. With 5 bases clipped from V and 0 bases from J, the junction kept 6 bases outside the gene matches. The CDR3 spans 16 residues. The CDR3 sequence is CASSRQGTHSGNTIYF. The CDR3 nucleotides are TGTGCCAGCAGTAGACAGGGGACCCACTCTGGAAACACCATATATTTT.

The CDR3 bases are TGTGCCAGTAGTCCGCAAACTCAGCCCCAGCATTTT. This gives the protein CASSPQTQPQHF. The V gene is TRBV19, the J gene TRBJ1-5, with no clear D. The germline V and J ends were trimmed by 5 bases and 6 bases, with 8 bases remaining between them. Looked up from germline, CDR1 is LNHDA and CDR2 is SQIVND (reference sequence). This CDR3 is 12 amino acids long.

This clone showed up just a few times. The DNA of the CDR3 is TGTGCATCAACCGGGCCTGGTCTCTTCTATGGCTACACCTTC. This gives the protein CASTGPGLFYGYTF. This chain joins TRBV30 and TRBJ1-2; D unclear. This CDR3 region has 14 residues. Germline-derived CDR1 and CDR2 are GTSNPN and SVGIG (reference sequence).

The gene calls are TRBV27 and TRBJ1-2, with unresolved D. V lost 6 bases, J lost 4 bases, and 9 bases lay in between. The CDR3 loop spans 12 amino acids. Germline V gene lookup returns CDR1 MNHEY and CDR2 SMNVEV (reference sequence). CDR3 sequence reads: CASRSGSYGYTF. The CDR3 nucleotides are TGTGCCAGCAGATCGGGCAGCTATGGCTACACCTTC.

This chain joins TRBV7-2 and TRBJ1-1; D not certain. Trimming shortened V by 4 bases and J by 2 bases, and 17 bases separated the two germline ends. CDR1 SGHTA and CDR2 FQGNSA come from the germline V gene. The CDR3 consists of 16 residues. The CDR3 protein is CASSSRTGNKNTEAFF. CDR3 sequence (DNA): TGTGCCAGCAGCTCCCGAACCGGTAACAAAAACACTGAAGCTTTCTTT.

The J gene is TRBJ2-5, the V gene TRBV19; D possibly matches TRBD1 or TRBD2 (7 bases each). This CDR3 contains 18 residues. Germline V CDR1 and CDR2: LNHDA, SQIVND (reference sequence). V was pared by 5 bases and J by 4 bases, with 26 bases between. The CDR3 DNA follows: TGTGCCAGTAGTCTAAACCCCCCGCGGGCAGGGGGGGGAGAGACCCAGTACTTC. This sequence encodes CASSLNPPRAGGGETQYF.

The chain recombines TRBV9 with TRBJ1-3; possible D gene TRBD1, 6 bases. The germline V and J ends were trimmed by 1 base and 0 bases, with 11 bases remaining between them. The CDR3 has 16 amino acids. Germline V gives CDR1 SGDLS, CDR2 YYNGEE. The CDR3: CASSVRGVFSGNTIYF. The CDR3 nucleotides read TGTGCCAGCAGCGTAAGGGGGGTCTTCTCTGGAAACACCATATATTTT. The full variable domain, its missing parts supplied by reference TRBV9 and TRBJ1-3, is DSGVTQTPKHLITATGQRVTLRCSPRSGDLSVYWYQQSLDQGLQFLIQYYNGEERAKGNILERFSAQQFPDLHSELNLSSLELGDSALYFCASSVRGVFSGNTIYFGEGSWLTVV.

V gene TRBV6-5 combines with J gene TRBJ2-1; the D gene is possibly TRBD1 (5 bases). V shed 6 bases and J shed 9 bases, with 9 bases lying between them. The CDR3 loop spans 11 amino acids. Germline assignment: CDR1 MNHEY and CDR2 SVGAGI. The CDR3 coding sequence is TGTGCCAGCAGCCTTAGGGGTGAGCAGTTCTTC. Encoded protein: CASSLRGEQFF.

This clone was counted only a few times. The rearrangement links TRBV2 to TRBJ1-5; 8 nucleotides align to TRBD1. CDR1 is SNHLY and CDR2 is FYNNEI in the germline V gene. V was pared by 3 bases and J by 7 bases, with 5 bases of the junction left unmatched. The CDR3 is 14 amino acids. Here the CDR3 DNA reads TGTGCCAGCAGTGACCAGGGGGCAAGACAGCCCCAGCATTTT. The encoded protein is CASSDQGARQPQHF.

This chain joins TRBV30 and TRBJ1-1; unclear D gene. V gave up 2 bases and J gave up 1 base, with 8 bases separating them. Germline-derived CDR1 and CDR2 are GTSNPN and SVGIG (reference sequence). The CDR3 runs 13 residues. CDR3 loop: CAWSWLPNTEAFF. In nucleotides, the CDR3 is TGTGCCTGGAGTTGGCTGCCGAACACTGAAGCTTTCTTT.

CDR3 in amino acids: CASSASLGGDGELFF. As DNA, the CDR3 is TGCGCCAGCAGTGCTAGCTTAGGAGGAGACGGGGAGCTGTTTTTT. The chain carries TRBV10-1 and TRBJ2-2; TRBD2 might be the D (5 bases). Trimming left V 4 bases short and J 7 bases short, with 16 bases between. Germline V gives CDR1 WNHNN, CDR2 SYGVQD (reference sequence). The CDR3 runs 15 residues.

The J gene is TRBJ1-5, the V gene TRBV7-8; TRBD1 is a possible D gene (5 bases). V lost 5 bases, J lost 5 bases, and 10 bases lay in between. The CDR3 length is 13 residues. CDR1 and CDR2 (germline): SGHVS, FQNEAQ. The CDR3 loop is CASSRQTHQPQHF. The CDR3 DNA reads TGTGCCAGCAGCCGACAGACCCATCAGCCCCAGCATTTT.

The chain joins TRBV14 to TRBJ2-5, with a possible D match to TRBD1 (6 bases). The CDR3 consists of 14 residues. The germline CDR1 and CDR2 sequences are SGHDN and FVKESK. The germline V and J ends were trimmed by 4 bases and 1 base, with 10 bases remaining between them. The CDR3 DNA follows: TGTGCCAGCAGCCGAATAGGGGGCCAAGAGACCCAGTACTTC. Amino acid sequence: CASSRIGGQETQYF.

The V and J genes are TRBV5-6 and TRBJ2-2, with unresolved D. CDR1 and CDR2 from the germline V gene are SGHDT and YYEEEE. CDR3 length equals 12 residues. V shed 2 bases and J shed 7 bases, with 6 bases lying between them. CDR3 coding DNA: TGTGCCAGCAGCTTAACAGTCGGGGAGCTGTTTTTT. This codes for CASSLTVGELFF. Together with reference TRBV5-6 and TRBJ2-2, the CDR3 gives the full variable domain: DAGVTQSPTHLIKTRGQQVTLRCSPKSGHDTVSWYQQALGQGPQFIFQYYEEEERQRGNFPDRFSGHQFPNYSSELNVNALLLGDSALYLCASSLTVGELFFGEGSRLTVL.

The CDR3 DNA sequence: TGCAGCGTTGAAGGCGTGGGGGACCAGGCGCAGTATTTT. It encodes CSVEGVGDQAQYF. The V and J genes are TRBV29-1 and TRBJ2-3, with D perhaps being TRBD1 or TRBD2 (5 bases each). This CDR3 has 13 residues. Trimming removed 1 base at V and 10 bases at J, with 15 bases between. Germline V gene sequence: CDR1 SQVTM, CDR2 ANQGSEA.

The chain joins TRBV20-1 to TRBJ2-1, with D maybe TRBD1 (6 bases). Trimming took off 5 bases at V and 9 bases at J, with 11 bases between the two ends. The CDR3 loop spans 11 amino acids. The V gene's germline CDR1 is DFQATT and CDR2 SNEGSKA (reference sequence). CDR3 coding DNA: TGCAGTGCTGGCTGGGGGCGTGAGCAGTTCTTC. This codes for CSAGWGREQFF.

Notes on this clone: A read error may produce the germline difference seen at one junction end. The chain carries TRBV15 and TRBJ1-1; D remains unclear. Per germline, CDR1 LNHNV and CDR2 YYDKDF (reference sequence). The CDR3 has 13 residues. The CDR3 DNA follows: TGTGCCACCAGCAGAGGAAGGAACGCTGAAGCTTTCTTT. Amino acids: CATSRGRNAEAFF.

J is TRBJ2-2 and V is TRBV5-1; 9 bases fit TRBD2. CDR1 is SGHRS and CDR2 is YFSETQ in the germline V gene. The CDR3 loop spans 16 amino acids. After removal of 0 bases from V and 6 bases from J, the junction contained 6 bases not matched to a gene. The CDR3 DNA reads as TGCGCCAGCAGCTTGGCAGCGGGAGGCCGGGCCGGGGAGCTGTTTTTT. Residues: CASSLAAGGRAGELFF.

This sequence joins TRBV6-1 and TRBJ2-1; TRBD2 agrees at 11 bases. Germline values: CDR1 MNHNS, CDR2 SASEGT. J gave up 10 bases and V 1 base, and 6 bases lay outside the gene matches. The CDR3 runs 15 residues. CDR3 amino acids: CASSEGIAGGREQFF. The CDR3 nucleotides read TGTGCCAGCAGTGAAGGGATAGCGGGAGGGCGGGAGCAGTTCTTC.

V and J are TRBV19 and TRBJ2-3, with a possible D match to TRBD1 (5 bases). The CDR3 spans 14 residues. V lost 5 bases to trimming and J lost 0 bases, with 9 bases between them. CDR1 is LNHDA, CDR2 SQIVND, per germline (reference sequence). The chain's CDR3 is CASSQGPSTDTQYF. CDR3 in DNA: TGTGCCAGTAGTCAGGGTCCTAGCACAGATACGCAGTATTTT.

This chain uses TRBV11-1 with TRBJ2-2; 11 nucleotides align to TRBD2. From germline, CDR1 is SGHAT and CDR2 FQDESV (reference sequence). This CDR3 region has 16 residues. V was clipped by 5 bases and J by 3 bases; unmatched bases: 5. CDR3 DNA: TGTGCCAGCAGCCGACTAGCGGGGACCCACACCGGGGAGCTGTTTTTT. As protein: CASSRLAGTHTGELFF.

In DNA, the CDR3 is TGTGCCAGCGGGTACAGGGCCAACTATGGCTACACCTTC. Its translation is CASGYRANYGYTF. The chain employs TRBV6-5 and TRBJ1-2, with D maybe TRBD1 (6 bases). The CDR3 is 13 amino acids. The ends were cut back, 8 bases at V and 2 bases at J, with 12 bases in the middle. Germline lookup yields CDR1 MNHEY and CDR2 SVGAGI.

V is TRBV7-2 and J is TRBJ2-3; D possibly corresponds to TRBD2 (5 bases). CDR3 length: 13 residues. Trimming shortened V by 5 bases and J by 6 bases, and 12 bases separated the two germline ends. CDR1 SGHTA and CDR2 FQGNSA come from the germline V gene. The CDR3 protein is CASSPEAADTQYF. The CDR3 DNA is TGTGCCAGCAGCCCGGAGGCGGCGGATACGCAGTATTTT.

This chain links TRBV6-5 with TRBJ2-3, with 7 positions matching TRBD2. The CDR3 length is 14 residues. Trimming at V came to 6 bases and at J to 3 bases, leaving 6 bases not matched to a gene. Germline-derived CDR1 and CDR2 are MNHEY and SVGAGI. CDR3 coding DNA: TGTGCCAGCAGAACGGGGGGAAGGACAGATACGCAGTATTTT. It codes for CASRTGGRTDTQYF.